This T cell receptor (beta chain) was documented in a study of beta chain features in type 1 diabetes. Study outcomes and limitations: It was possible that PCR favored shorter templates, equally so in patients and controls.

This clone was seen more than once but under ten times. The antigen is unknown. J lost 4 bases, V lost 5 bases, and 4 bases had no gene match. This CDR3 is built from 13 residues. Germline V CDR1 and CDR2: LNHDA, SQIVND (reference sequence). What was sequenced were expressed TCRB transcripts, since all of the isolated RNA had been reverse transcribed. Only in-frame clones appear in the TCRdb table, and some are missing; sequencing was by immunoSEQ multiplex PCR. The repertoire consists of some 150,000 clones, with roughly 53% occurring once and the leading ten covering roughly 0.4%. The TCR sequence derives from a man younger than 35 in good health. Sequencing was carried out using Tregs from blood. V usage is TRBV19 and J usage is TRBJ2-7, with TRBD2 identical over 8 bases. CDR3 sequence (DNA): TGTGCCAGTAGTTCCAGCGGGGGATACGAGCAGTACTTC. Translated: CASSSSGGYEQYF. Complete variable domain (other parts from reference TRBV19 and TRBJ2-7): DGGITQSPKYLFRKEGQNVTLSCEQNLNHDAMYWYRQDPGQGLRLIYYSQIVNDFQKGDIAEGYSVSREKKESFPLTVTSAQKNPTAFYLCASSSSGGYEQYFGPGTRLTVT.